The 24 T cell receptor beta chains below were found in one sample sequenced in a study of regulatory T cells in long-lasting Graves disease. HTBI primers from iRepertoire and Arm-PCR of CDR3 regions yielded the TCR beta libraries. TCRdb passed the multiplex PCR reads through MiXCR, listing each CDR3 protein once. The data show some 330,000 distinct CDR3 sequences, with more than 20% seen just once and 28% held by the top ten. Specified time point: persistent/refractory GD, antithyroid drugs over 5 years with positive TRAb. Construction of the TCR library relied on RNA isolated from PBMCs. The sequenced sample was peripheral blood mononuclear cells (PBMCs), obtained when the disease was refractory, from a patient treated with antithyroid drugs. The receptors stem from a woman aged 40 to 49 with Graves disease.

The V call is TRBV19, the J call TRBJ2-6, with TRBD1 matching 7 bases. V was clipped by 11 bases and J by 0 bases; unmatched bases: 4. This CDR3 has 14 amino acids. Germline assignment: CDR1 LNHDA and CDR2 SQIVND (reference sequence). CDR3: CASHRGSGANVLTF. CDR3 bases: TGTGCCTCCCACAGGGGCTCTGGGGCCAACGTCCTGACTTTC.

This clonotype was seen ten or more times. The chain combines TRBV28 with TRBJ1-5; 7 positions match TRBD1. Germline CDR1 reads MDHEN; CDR2 reads SYDVKM. The CDR3 contains 14 residues. After removal of 6 bases from V and 2 bases from J, the junction contained 4 bases not matched to a gene. CDR3 in DNA: TGTGCCAGCAGCTCCGGACAGGGCAATCAGCCCCAGCATTTT. Amino acid sequence: CASSSGQGNQPQHF.

This clonotype was seen ten or more times. The chain joins TRBV28 to TRBJ1-5; D is unclear. CDR3 length: 11 amino acids. V was cut by 7 bases and J by 5 bases, with 6 bases left in between. CDR1 MDHEN and CDR2 SYDVKM come from the germline V gene. The chain's CDR3 is CASTSHQPQHF. The CDR3 region has the DNA TGTGCCAGCACCTCGCATCAGCCCCAGCATTTT.

The chain has TRBV9 and TRBJ2-5; TRBD1 is a possible D gene (6 bases). V was pared by 0 bases and J by 5 bases, with 11 bases between. The CDR3 spans 14 residues. CDR1 SGDLS and CDR2 YYNGEE come from the germline V gene. The CDR3 is CASSVADGQETQYF. The CDR3 bases are TGTGCCAGCAGCGTAGCGGACGGACAGGAGACCCAGTACTTC.

The sample holds one count of this clonotype. An end of the junction does not agree with germline; a read error may underlie this. The rearrangement links TRBV14 to TRBJ2-7; tentatively, D is TRBD2 (5 bases). This CDR3 is 15 amino acids long. In germline, CDR1 is SGHDN, CDR2 FVKESK. The CDR3, as DNA: TGTGTCAGCAGCCCCCTCGGGGATCCGCCCTACGAGCAGTACTTC. It is translated as CVSSPLGDPPYEQYF.

There are a few counts of this clonotype. The rearrangement links TRBV29-1 to TRBJ2-5, with 7 bases fitting TRBD2. The CDR3 runs 12 residues. Germline assignment: CDR1 SQVTM and CDR2 ANQGSEA. V lost 4 bases, J lost 7 bases, and 6 bases stayed unmatched. CDR3 DNA sequence: TGCAGCGTTGTCCCGGGGAGGGGGACCCAGTACTTC. This encodes CSVVPGRGTQYF.

This clonotype occurred many times. V and J are TRBV6-1 and TRBJ1-5; no reliable D call. The V gene's germline CDR1 is MNHNS and CDR2 SASEGT. The germline V and J ends were trimmed by 7 bases and 2 bases, with 15 bases remaining between them. This CDR3 is built from 15 residues. The CDR3 loop is CASTNGGVGNQPQHF. The CDR3 nucleotides read TGTGCCAGCACCAACGGAGGTGTAGGCAATCAGCCCCAGCATTTT.

This clonotype was found a few times. The chain joins TRBV3-1 to TRBJ2-4; no firm D call. The V end was cut by 5 bases, the J end by 7 bases, with 12 bases between. The CDR3 totals 13 residues. In germline, CDR1 is LGHDT, CDR2 YNNKEL (reference sequence). The DNA for the CDR3 is TGTGCCAGCAGCTTAACCCGTGGTAACATTCAGTACTTC. As protein: CASSLTRGNIQYF.

This clonotype showed up many times. The gene calls are TRBV11-2 and TRBJ2-5, with D unresolved. This CDR3 comprises 14 residues. V was pared by 1 base and J by 0 bases, with 6 bases between. CDR1 and CDR2 (germline): SGHAT, FQNNGV. CDR3 DNA: TGTGCCAGCAGCTTAGGGTCTTACCAAGAGACCCAGTACTTC. Protein product: CASSLGSYQETQYF.

The J gene is TRBJ2-5, the V gene TRBV3-1; possible D gene TRBD2, 5 bases. The CDR3 is made up of 15 amino acids. The V end was cut by 4 bases, the J end by 5 bases, with 17 bases between. The germline gives CDR1 LGHDT, CDR2 YNNKEL (reference sequence). The CDR3 sequence is CASSPGLKSKETQYF. The CDR3 bases are TGTGCCAGCAGCCCTGGACTGAAATCGAAGGAGACCCAGTACTTC.

This clonotype was counted many times. The chain employs TRBV10-1 and TRBJ2-5; possibly TRBD1 for D (6 bases). The CDR3 totals 13 residues. V lost 7 bases, J lost 1 base, and 10 bases lay in between. Germline CDR1 and CDR2: WNHNN and SYGVQD (reference sequence). The CDR3 coding sequence is TGCGCCAGCAATGCGGACAGCCAAGAGACCCAGTACTTC. Amino acids: CASNADSQETQYF.

The sample holds many counts of this clonotype. This rearrangement joins TRBV28 to TRBJ2-2; the match to TRBD1 covers 7 bases. The germline V gene has CDR1 MDHEN and CDR2 SYDVKM. V lost 2 bases, J lost 2 bases, and 8 bases stayed unmatched. The CDR3 runs 17 residues. The CDR3 nucleotides are TGTGCCAGCAGTTTAAGTTGGTACAGGGGAAACACCGGGGAGCTGTTTTTT. Translated, it gives CASSLSWYRGNTGELFF.

This clonotype was seen repeatedly, ten times or more. This chain joins TRBV19 and TRBJ1-2, with D possibly being TRBD1 (6 bases). The CDR3 contains 14 residues. Germline V gene sequence: CDR1 LNHDA, CDR2 SQIVND (reference sequence). Trimming removed 11 bases from V and 2 bases from J, with 18 bases in between. The CDR3 sequence is CACKTRGVNYGYTF. CDR3 sequence (DNA): TGTGCCTGCAAAACTAGGGGGGTCAACTATGGCTACACCTTC.

The sample holds many counts of this clonotype. The CDR3 spells CASSRGQGGEKLFF. In DNA, the CDR3 is TGTGCCAGCAGTCGTGGACAGGGTGGCGAAAAACTGTTTTTT. The V call is TRBV12-3 or TRBV12-4, the J call TRBJ1-4; TRBD1 matches at 8 bases. The CDR3 covers 14 residues. Germline trimming cut 5 bases from V and 8 bases from J; bases unmatched to any gene: 7.

This clonotype was seen repeatedly, ten times or more. The V gene is TRBV28, the J gene TRBJ1-1; the D is unclear. The ends were cut back, 1 base at V and 10 bases at J, with 10 bases in the middle. Per the germline V gene, CDR1 is MDHEN and CDR2 is SYDVKM. This CDR3 is built from 12 residues. CDR3 residues: CASSLSPLGAFF. In DNA, the CDR3 is TGTGCCAGCAGTTTATCTCCGCTAGGAGCTTTCTTT.

About this clonotype itself: Just one base apart from a much larger clone, this may be a read error. This chain joins TRBV2 and TRBJ1-5; D gene unclear. This CDR3 is built from 15 residues. Germline loops: CDR1 SNHLY, CDR2 FYNNEI. The V end was cut by 7 bases, the J end by 10 bases, with 23 bases between. The CDR3 protein is CASNPGPDASSPQHF. As DNA, the CDR3 is TGTGCCAGCAACCCCGGCCCCGACGCCAGTAGTCCCCAGCATTTT.

The chain has TRBV5-1 and TRBJ2-7; a weak D match, TRBD2 (5 bases). CDR3 length equals 14 residues. The V gene's germline CDR1 is SGHRS and CDR2 YFSETQ. The germline V and J ends were trimmed by 3 bases and 2 bases, with 12 bases remaining between them. The DNA of the CDR3 is TGCGCCAGCAGCTGGGGATCCGGGGCCTACGAGCAGTACTTC. Translated, it gives CASSWGSGAYEQYF.

This clonotype was observed at least ten times. The J gene is TRBJ2-6, the V gene TRBV28; no firm D call. The germline V gene has CDR1 MDHEN and CDR2 SYDVKM. The CDR3 is 19 residues long. V lost 2 bases to trimming and J lost 0 bases, with 17 bases between them. CDR3 residues: CASSLDPDRQSSGANVLTF. Written as DNA, the CDR3 is TGTGCCAGCAGTTTAGATCCCGACCGGCAAAGCTCTGGGGCCAACGTCCTGACTTTC.

There are many counts of this clonotype. The rearrangement links TRBV2 to TRBJ2-7; the D gene is possibly TRBD1 (5 bases). The ends were cut back, 4 bases at V and 1 base at J, with 8 bases in the middle. Germline CDR1 reads SNHLY; CDR2 reads FYNNEI. CDR3 size: 13 residues. Written as DNA, the CDR3 is TGTGCCAGCAGTGCAGGGAATTCCTACGAGCAGTACTTC. Translated, it gives CASSAGNSYEQYF.

Remarks on this clonotype: This likely came from a read error, as a far larger clone is one base away. The conserved closing phenylalanine or tryptophan is absent in this CDR3, likely reflecting a read error. The CDR3 region is CASSYSGGGETQYL. In nucleotides, the CDR3 is TGTGCCAGCAGTTACTCGGGGGGAGGCGAGACCCAGTACCTC. The rearrangement uses TRBV6-6 and TRBJ2-5; TRBD2 might be the D (6 bases). Germline CDR1 reads MNHNY; CDR2 reads SVGAGI (reference sequence). V dropped 0 bases and J dropped 5 bases, with 10 bases sitting between them. This CDR3 contains 14 residues.

A few counts support this clonotype. The V gene is TRBV6-2 or TRBV6-3, the J gene TRBJ2-5; 7 bases match TRBD2. Germline assignment: CDR1 MNHEY and CDR2 SVGEGT. This CDR3 has 15 residues. V was clipped by 4 bases and J by 1 base; unmatched bases: 6. This CDR3 is CASSLSGALQETQYF. The CDR3 nucleotides read TGTGCCAGCAGTTTAAGCGGGGCCCTCCAAGAGACCCAGTACTTC.

In this sample, this clonotype turned up many times. The chain joins TRBV28 to TRBJ2-7, with 8 bases that match TRBD1. CDR1 and CDR2 from the germline V gene are MDHEN and SYDVKM. The CDR3 has 15 residues. The trim removed 8 bases at V and 1 base at J, leaving 10 bases unmatched. CDR3 DNA sequence: TGTGCCAGCGCCACCCCCGGGACAGGTTCCTACGAGCAGTACTTC. This gives the protein CASATPGTGSYEQYF.

This clonotype has more than one count but fewer than ten. The chain has TRBV11-2 and TRBJ2-7; D is perhaps TRBD2 (6 bases). Germline CDR1 and CDR2: SGHAT and FQNNGV. Trimming took 4 bases from V and 3 from J, leaving 10 bases between them. The CDR3 consists of 13 residues. Written as DNA, the CDR3 is TGTGCCAGCAGCTCAACTAGCCTCTACGAGCAGTACTTC. Its translation: CASSSTSLYEQYF. The complete variable domain, with remaining parts taken from reference TRBV11-2 and TRBJ2-7, reads EAGVAQSPRYKIIEKRQSVAFWCNPISGHATLYWYQQILGQGPKLLIQFQNNGVVDDSQLPKDRFSAERLKGVDSTLKIQPAKLEDSAVYLCASSSTSLYEQYFGPGTRLTVT.

The genes are TRBV5-1 and TRBJ1-5; a possible D gene is TRBD1 (5 bases). The CDR3 is 15 residues long. V was shortened by 4 bases and J by 3 bases, with 14 bases between the two germline ends. Germline loops: CDR1 SGHRS, CDR2 YFSETQ. The chain's CDR3 is CASSPDDRNNQPQHF. The CDR3 DNA sequence: TGCGCCAGCAGCCCAGATGACAGAAACAATCAGCCCCAGCATTTT. The whole variable domain, remainder taken from reference TRBV5-1 and TRBJ1-5, is KAGVTQTPRYLIKTRGQQVTLSCSPISGHRSVSWYQQTPGQGLQFLFEYFSETQRNKGNFPGRFSGRQFSNSRSEMNVSTLELGDSALYLCASSPDDRNNQPQHFGDGTRLSIL.